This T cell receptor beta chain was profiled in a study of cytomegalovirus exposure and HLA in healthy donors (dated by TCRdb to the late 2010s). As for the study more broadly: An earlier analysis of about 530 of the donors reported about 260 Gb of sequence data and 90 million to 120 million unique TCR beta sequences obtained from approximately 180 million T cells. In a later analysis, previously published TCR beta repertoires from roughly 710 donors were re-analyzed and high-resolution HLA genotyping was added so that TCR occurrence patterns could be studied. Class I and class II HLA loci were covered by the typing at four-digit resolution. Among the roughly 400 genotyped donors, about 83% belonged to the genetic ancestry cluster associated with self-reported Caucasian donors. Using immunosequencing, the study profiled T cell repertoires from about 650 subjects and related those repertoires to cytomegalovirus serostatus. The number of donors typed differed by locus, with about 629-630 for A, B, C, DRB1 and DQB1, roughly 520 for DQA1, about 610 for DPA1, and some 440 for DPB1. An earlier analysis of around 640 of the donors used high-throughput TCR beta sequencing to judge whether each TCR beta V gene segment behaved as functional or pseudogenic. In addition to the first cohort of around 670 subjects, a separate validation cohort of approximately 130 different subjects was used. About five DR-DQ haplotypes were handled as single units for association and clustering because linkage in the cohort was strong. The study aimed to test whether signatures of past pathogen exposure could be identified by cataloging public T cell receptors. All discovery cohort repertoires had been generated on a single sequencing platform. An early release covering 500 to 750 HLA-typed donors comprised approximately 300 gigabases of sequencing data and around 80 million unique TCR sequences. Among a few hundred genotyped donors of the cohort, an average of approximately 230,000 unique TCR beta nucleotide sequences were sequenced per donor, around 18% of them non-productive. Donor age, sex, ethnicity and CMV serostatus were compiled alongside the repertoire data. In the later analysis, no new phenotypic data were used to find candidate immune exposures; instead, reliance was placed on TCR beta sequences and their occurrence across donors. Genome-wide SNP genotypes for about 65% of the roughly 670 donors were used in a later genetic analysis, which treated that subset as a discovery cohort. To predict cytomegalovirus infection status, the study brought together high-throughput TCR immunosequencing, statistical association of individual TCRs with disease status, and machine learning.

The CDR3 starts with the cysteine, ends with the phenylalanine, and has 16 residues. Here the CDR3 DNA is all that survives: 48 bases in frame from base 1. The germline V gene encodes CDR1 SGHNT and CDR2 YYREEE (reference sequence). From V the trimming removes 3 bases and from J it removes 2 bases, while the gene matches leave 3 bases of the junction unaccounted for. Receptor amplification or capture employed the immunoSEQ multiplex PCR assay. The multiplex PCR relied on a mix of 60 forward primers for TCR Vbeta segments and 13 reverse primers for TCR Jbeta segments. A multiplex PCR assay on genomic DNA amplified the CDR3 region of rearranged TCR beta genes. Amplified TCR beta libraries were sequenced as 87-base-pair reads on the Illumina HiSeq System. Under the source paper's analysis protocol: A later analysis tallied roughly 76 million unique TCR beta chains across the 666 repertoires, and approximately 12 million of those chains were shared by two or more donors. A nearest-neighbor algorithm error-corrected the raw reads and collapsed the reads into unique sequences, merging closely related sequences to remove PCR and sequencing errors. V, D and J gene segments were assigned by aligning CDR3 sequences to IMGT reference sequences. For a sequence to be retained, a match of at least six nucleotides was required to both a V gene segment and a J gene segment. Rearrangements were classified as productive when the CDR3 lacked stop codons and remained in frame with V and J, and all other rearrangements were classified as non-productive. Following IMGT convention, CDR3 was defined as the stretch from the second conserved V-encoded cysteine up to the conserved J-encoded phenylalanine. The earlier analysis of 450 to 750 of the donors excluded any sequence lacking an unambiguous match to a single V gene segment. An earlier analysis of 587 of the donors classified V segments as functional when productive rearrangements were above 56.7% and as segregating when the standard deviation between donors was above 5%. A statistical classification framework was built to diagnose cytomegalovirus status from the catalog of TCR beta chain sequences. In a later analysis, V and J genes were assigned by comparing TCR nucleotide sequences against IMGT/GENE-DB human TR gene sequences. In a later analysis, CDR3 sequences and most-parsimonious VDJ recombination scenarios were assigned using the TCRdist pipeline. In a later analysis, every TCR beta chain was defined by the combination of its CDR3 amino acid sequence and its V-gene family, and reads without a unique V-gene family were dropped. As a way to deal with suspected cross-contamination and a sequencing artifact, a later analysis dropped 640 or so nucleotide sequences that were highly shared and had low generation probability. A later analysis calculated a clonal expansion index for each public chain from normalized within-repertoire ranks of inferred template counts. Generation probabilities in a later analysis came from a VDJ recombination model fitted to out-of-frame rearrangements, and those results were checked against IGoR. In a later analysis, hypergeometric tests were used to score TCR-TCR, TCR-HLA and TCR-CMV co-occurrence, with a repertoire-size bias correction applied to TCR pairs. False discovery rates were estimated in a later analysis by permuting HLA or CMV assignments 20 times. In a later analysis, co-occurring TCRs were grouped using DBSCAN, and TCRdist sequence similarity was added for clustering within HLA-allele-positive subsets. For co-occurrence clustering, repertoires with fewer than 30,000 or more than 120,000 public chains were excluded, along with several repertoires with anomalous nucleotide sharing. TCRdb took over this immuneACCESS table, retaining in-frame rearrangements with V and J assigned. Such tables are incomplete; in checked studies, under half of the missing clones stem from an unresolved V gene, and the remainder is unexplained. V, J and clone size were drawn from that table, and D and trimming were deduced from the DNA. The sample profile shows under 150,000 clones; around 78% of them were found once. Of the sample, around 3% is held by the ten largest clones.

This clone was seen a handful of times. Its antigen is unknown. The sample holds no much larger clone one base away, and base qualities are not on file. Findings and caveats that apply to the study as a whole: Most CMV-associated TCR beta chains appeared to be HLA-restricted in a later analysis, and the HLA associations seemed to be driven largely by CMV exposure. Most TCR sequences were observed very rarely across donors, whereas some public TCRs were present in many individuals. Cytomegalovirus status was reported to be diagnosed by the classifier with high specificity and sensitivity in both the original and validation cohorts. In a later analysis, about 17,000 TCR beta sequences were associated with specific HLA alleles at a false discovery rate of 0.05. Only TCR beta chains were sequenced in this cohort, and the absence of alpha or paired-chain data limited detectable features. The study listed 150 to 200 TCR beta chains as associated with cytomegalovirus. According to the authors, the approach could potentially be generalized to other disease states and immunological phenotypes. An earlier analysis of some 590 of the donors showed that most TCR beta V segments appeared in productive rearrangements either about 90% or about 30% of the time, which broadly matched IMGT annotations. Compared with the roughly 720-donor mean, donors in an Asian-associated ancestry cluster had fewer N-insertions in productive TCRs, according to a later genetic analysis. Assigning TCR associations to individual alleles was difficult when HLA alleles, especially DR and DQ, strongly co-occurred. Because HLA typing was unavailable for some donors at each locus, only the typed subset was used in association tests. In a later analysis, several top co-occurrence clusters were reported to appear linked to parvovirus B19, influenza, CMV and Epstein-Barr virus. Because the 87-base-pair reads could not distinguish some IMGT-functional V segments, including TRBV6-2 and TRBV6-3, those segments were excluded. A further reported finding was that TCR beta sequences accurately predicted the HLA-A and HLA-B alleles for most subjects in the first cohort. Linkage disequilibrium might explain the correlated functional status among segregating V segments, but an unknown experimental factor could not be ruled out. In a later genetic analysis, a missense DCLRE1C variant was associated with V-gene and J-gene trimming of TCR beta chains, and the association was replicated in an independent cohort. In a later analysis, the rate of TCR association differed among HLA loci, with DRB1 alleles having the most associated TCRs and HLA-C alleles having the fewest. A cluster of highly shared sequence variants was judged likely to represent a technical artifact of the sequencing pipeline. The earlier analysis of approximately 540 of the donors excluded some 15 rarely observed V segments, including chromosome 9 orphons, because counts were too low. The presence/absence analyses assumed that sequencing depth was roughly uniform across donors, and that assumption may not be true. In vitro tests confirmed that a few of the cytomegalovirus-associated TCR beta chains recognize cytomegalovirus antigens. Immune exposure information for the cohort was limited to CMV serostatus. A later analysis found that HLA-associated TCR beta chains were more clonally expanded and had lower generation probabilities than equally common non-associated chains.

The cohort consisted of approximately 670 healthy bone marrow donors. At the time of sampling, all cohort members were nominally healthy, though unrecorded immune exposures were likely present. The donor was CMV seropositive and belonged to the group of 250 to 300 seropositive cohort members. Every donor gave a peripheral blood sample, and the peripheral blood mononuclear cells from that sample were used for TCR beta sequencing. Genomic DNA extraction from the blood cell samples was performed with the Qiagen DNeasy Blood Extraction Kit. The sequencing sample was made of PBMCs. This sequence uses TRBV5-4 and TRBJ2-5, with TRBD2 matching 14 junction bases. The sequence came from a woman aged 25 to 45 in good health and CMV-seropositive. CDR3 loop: CASSSGLAGAQETQYF. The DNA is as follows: TGTGCCAGCAGCTCGGGACTAGCGGGGGCTCAAGAGACCCAGTACTTC.